The rows below give T cell receptor beta chains drawn from one sample of a study of cytomegalovirus exposure and HLA in healthy donors. Here immunoSEQ multiplex PCR was the method, and the copy in TCRdb shows in-frame clones only, minus some. The data contain under 85,000 clones, about 70% of them singletons. Sequences were obtained from PBMCs. These receptors all come from a woman under 40 in good health and CMV-seronegative. CDR3s include the opening cysteine and the closing phenylalanine or tryptophan. Each record gives: V gene, D gene, J gene, clone size, CDR3 protein, CDR3 DNA. The D gene is left open where the match is weak. Size is omitted from some rows. Given values are once, few, many or a class for expanded clones.

TRBV25-1	-	TRBJ1-1	-	CASSEGGYTEAFF	TGTGCCAGCAGTGAGGGGGGGTATACTGAAGCTTTCTTT
TRBV6-1	TRBD1	TRBJ2-7	-	CASNPVAGGVEQYF	TGTGCCAGCAACCCCGTGGCAGGGGGAGTCGAGCAGTACTTC
TRBV5-1	TRBD1	TRBJ2-7	-	CASSLTPGQEAEQYF	TGCGCCAGCAGCTTAACACCGGGACAGGAGGCCGAGCAGTACTTC
TRBV4-3	-	TRBJ1-5	few	CASSQERNQPQHF	TGCGCCAGCAGCCAAGAACGGAATCAGCCCCAGCATTTT
TRBV4-1	TRBD1	TRBJ1-1	-	CASSHRQGADTEAFF	TGCGCCAGCAGCCACCGACAGGGGGCCGACACTGAAGCTTTCTTT
TRBV6-5	-	TRBJ2-7	-	CASSYGARSYEQYF	TGTGCCAGCAGTTACGGGGCCCGCTCCTACGAGCAGTACTTC
TRBV5-4	-	TRBJ1-6	-	CASSFTESSYNSPLHF	TGTGCCAGCAGCTTCACAGAGAGCTCCTATAATTCACCCCTCCACTTT
TRBV6-5	TRBD1	TRBJ1-3	-	CASSSQTGPSGNTIYF	TGTGCCAGCAGTTCCCAGACAGGGCCTTCCGGAAACACCATATATTTT
TRBV19	-	TRBJ2-7	-	CASSIEDTASYEQYF	TGTGCCAGTAGTATAGAGGACACGGCCTCCTACGAGCAGTACTTC
TRBV5-4	-	TRBJ1-2	-	CASSLGSRTSYTF	TGTGCCAGCAGCTTGGGGAGCAGGACAAGCTACACCTTC
TRBV30	-	TRBJ1-2	few	CAWSHAGDYGYTF	TGTGCCTGGAGTCACGCGGGGGACTATGGCTACACCTTC
TRBV10-3	TRBD1	TRBJ2-7	-	CAISGRQGAGEQYF	TGTGCCATCAGCGGCCGACAGGGGGCGGGAGAGCAGTACTTC
TRBV15	-	TRBJ2-7	-	CATSRDRAPSYEQYF	TGTGCCACCAGCAGAGACAGGGCTCCCTCCTACGAGCAGTACTTC
TRBV25-1	TRBD1	TRBJ1-1	-	CASSPGTAINTEAFF	TGTGCCAGCTCGCCCGGGACAGCGATAAACACTGAAGCTTTCTTT
TRBV12-5	TRBD1	TRBJ1-2	-	CASGGDRGLSGYTF	TGTGCTAGTGGTGGGGACAGGGGGCTTAGTGGCTACACCTTC
TRBV6-1	-	TRBJ1-2	-	CASSSNNRVRGGYTF	TGTGCCAGCAGCTCAAATAACAGGGTTAGAGGTGGCTACACCTTC
TRBV19	TRBD2	TRBJ2-3	-	CASSLVAGGLTDTQYF	TGTGCCAGTAGTCTTGTAGCGGGGGGACTCACAGATACGCAGTATTTT
TRBV7-9	TRBD2	TRBJ2-1	-	CASSPPAGGRNEQFF	TGTGCCAGCAGCCCCCCGGCGGGGGGCCGGAATGAGCAGTTCTTC
TRBV7-3	TRBD2	TRBJ2-1	-	CASSPPGLAGNNEQFF	TGTGCCAGCAGCCCACCGGGACTAGCGGGGAACAATGAGCAGTTCTTC
TRBV11-2	TRBD1	TRBJ1-4	few	CASSTGTGSKKLFF	TGTGCCAGCAGCACCGGGACAGGGTCAAAAAAACTGTTTTTT
TRBV28	TRBD2	TRBJ2-1	-	CASSLAGGLPSSYNEQFF	TGTGCCAGCAGTTTAGCGGGGGGGCTTCCAAGCTCCTACAATGAGCAGTTCTTC
TRBV5-1	TRBD1	TRBJ2-7	few	CASSLTGTGGDEQYF	TGCGCCAGCAGCTTGACCGGGACAGGGGGCGACGAGCAGTACTTC
TRBV7-9	TRBD1	TRBJ1-1	once	CASSSSGGAWNTEAFF	TGTGCCAGCAGCTCGTCAGGGGGCGCGTGGAACACTGAAGCTTTCTTT
TRBV6-4	TRBD1	TRBJ2-1	-	CASSDRGSYNEQFF	TGTGCCAGCTCGGACAGGGGGTCCTACAATGAGCAGTTCTTC
TRBV13	TRBD2	TRBJ2-3	-	CASSPGLAASTDTQYF	TGTGCCAGCAGCCCGGGACTAGCGGCTAGCACAGATACGCAGTATTTT
TRBV5-6	TRBD2	TRBJ2-4	-	CASSPWEGIQYF	TGTGCCAGCAGCCCCTGGGAGGGCATTCAGTACTTC
TRBV7-2	-	TRBJ1-5	-	CASSLVWGEGQPQHF	TGTGCCAGCAGCTTAGTATGGGGAGAGGGTCAGCCCCAGCATTTT
TRBV4-2	TRBD1	TRBJ1-4	-	CASSPYRGEKLFF	TGTGCCAGCAGCCCCTACAGGGGTGAAAAACTGTTTTTT
TRBV2	-	TRBJ1-5	-	CASRTEQDQPQHF	TGTGCCAGCAGGACCGAGCAGGATCAGCCCCAGCATTTT
TRBV18	-	TRBJ2-3	-	CASSPRNLETDTQYF	TGTGCCAGCTCACCACGCAACCTAGAGACAGATACGCAGTATTTT
TRBV7-7	TRBD1	TRBJ2-5	-	CASSPDYLSLKGGGQYF	TGTGCCAGCAGCCCCGATTACCTAAGTTTAAAAGGGGGCGGCCAGTACTTC
TRBV7-3	-	TRBJ1-1	-	CASSLTGTQNTEAFF	TGTGCCAGCAGTTTAACCGGGACACAGAACACTGAAGCTTTCTTT
TRBV30	TRBD1	TRBJ1-1	-	CAWTSTGRQPGAMNTEAFF	TGTGCCTGGACCTCGACAGGGAGGCAGCCGGGGGCTATGAACACTGAAGCTTTCTTT
TRBV10-2	-	TRBJ1-5	few	CASSESLSGQPQHF	TGCGCCAGCAGTGAGTCATTATCCGGGCAGCCCCAGCATTTT
TRBV7-9	-	TRBJ1-1	-	CASKNRESTEAFF	TGTGCCAGCAAAAACAGGGAGAGCACTGAAGCTTTCTTT
TRBV7-7	TRBD1	TRBJ2-5	-	CATRQGLETQYF	TGTGCCACCCGACAGGGGTTGGAGACCCAGTACTTC
TRBV4-3	-	TRBJ1-1	-	CASSQEWGGKTEAFF	TGCGCCAGCAGCCAAGAATGGGGAGGGAAAACTGAAGCTTTCTTT
TRBV7-8	-	TRBJ1-1	-	CASSVEAAEAFF	TGTGCCAGCAGCGTCGAGGCGGCTGAAGCTTTCTTT
TRBV5-1	-	TRBJ1-1	-	CASSGGTGNTEAFF	TGCGCCAGCAGCGGCGGGACCGGGAACACTGAAGCTTTCTTT
TRBV7-2	-	TRBJ2-7	-	CASSLGQGGNSYEQYF	TGTGCCAGCAGCTTAGGGCAGGGTGGGAACTCCTACGAGCAGTACTTC
TRBV7-9	-	TRBJ1-2	-	CASSQTGSYGYTF	TGTGCCAGCAGCCAGACTGGATCCTATGGCTACACCTTC
TRBV7-9	TRBD2	TRBJ2-2	-	CASSPRLAGGHGELFF	TGTGCCAGCAGCCCCCGACTAGCGGGGGGGCATGGGGAGCTGTTTTTT
TRBV9	TRBD1	TRBJ1-2	-	CASSVGQGAGYGYTF	TGTGCCAGCAGCGTAGGCCAGGGGGCAGGCTATGGCTACACCTTC
TRBV11-2	-	TRBJ1-5	-	CASSLGGGSRPQHF	TGTGCCAGCAGCTTAGGCGGGGGGTCGAGGCCCCAGCATTTT
TRBV19	TRBD1	TRBJ2-6	-	CASRPITGGGLRTGANVLTF	TGTGCCAGTAGGCCCATCACAGGGGGCGGGCTCCGGACTGGGGCCAACGTCCTGACTTTC
TRBV19	-	TRBJ2-2	many	CASSHRTENTGELFF	TGTGCCAGTAGTCACCGGACAGAGAACACCGGGGAGCTGTTTTTT
TRBV7-9	-	TRBJ2-1	-	CASSLVGRRDSYNEQFF	TGTGCCAGCAGCTTAGTTGGTAGGCGGGATTCCTACAATGAGCAGTTCTTC
TRBV5-4	-	TRBJ1-6	-	CASSLGGSGTLHF	TGTGCCAGCAGCTTGGGAGGCTCGGGGACCCTCCACTTT
TRBV29-1	TRBD1	TRBJ2-7	-	CSATGAGGSYEQYF	TGCAGCGCGACAGGCGCAGGGGGCTCCTACGAGCAGTACTTC
TRBV7-9	-	TRBJ1-2	few	CASSLAGGEDYTF	TGTGCCAGCAGCTTAGCGGGAGGAGAGGACTACACCTTC
TRBV27	TRBD1	TRBJ1-2	few	CASRGQGPFGGYTF	TGTGCCAGCAGGGGACAGGGCCCATTCGGGGGCTACACCTTC
TRBV5-1	-	TRBJ1-5	-	CASSPGPDQPQHF	TGCGCCAGCAGTCCTGGGCCAGATCAGCCCCAGCATTTT
TRBV19	-	TRBJ1-2	-	CASSSTGGSGYGYTF	TGTGCCAGTAGTTCTACGGGGGGCTCGGGGTATGGCTACACCTTC
TRBV6-1	-	TRBJ2-1	-	CASSSEGFYNEQFF	TGTGCCAGCAGTTCGGAGGGCTTCTACAATGAGCAGTTCTTC